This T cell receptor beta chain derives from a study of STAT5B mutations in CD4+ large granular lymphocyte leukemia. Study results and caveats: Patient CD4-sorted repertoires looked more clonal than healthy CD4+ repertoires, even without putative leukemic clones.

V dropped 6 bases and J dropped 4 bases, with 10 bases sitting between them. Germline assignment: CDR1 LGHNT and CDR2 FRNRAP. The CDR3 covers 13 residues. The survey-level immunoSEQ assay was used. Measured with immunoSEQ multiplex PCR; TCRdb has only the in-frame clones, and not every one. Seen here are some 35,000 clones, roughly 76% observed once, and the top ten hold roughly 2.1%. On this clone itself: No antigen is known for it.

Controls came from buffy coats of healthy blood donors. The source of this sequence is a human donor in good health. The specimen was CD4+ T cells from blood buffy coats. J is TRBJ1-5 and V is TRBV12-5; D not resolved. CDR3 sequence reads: CASGIYGNQPQHF. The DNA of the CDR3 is TGTGCTAGTGGAATATATGGGAATCAGCCCCAGCATTTT.